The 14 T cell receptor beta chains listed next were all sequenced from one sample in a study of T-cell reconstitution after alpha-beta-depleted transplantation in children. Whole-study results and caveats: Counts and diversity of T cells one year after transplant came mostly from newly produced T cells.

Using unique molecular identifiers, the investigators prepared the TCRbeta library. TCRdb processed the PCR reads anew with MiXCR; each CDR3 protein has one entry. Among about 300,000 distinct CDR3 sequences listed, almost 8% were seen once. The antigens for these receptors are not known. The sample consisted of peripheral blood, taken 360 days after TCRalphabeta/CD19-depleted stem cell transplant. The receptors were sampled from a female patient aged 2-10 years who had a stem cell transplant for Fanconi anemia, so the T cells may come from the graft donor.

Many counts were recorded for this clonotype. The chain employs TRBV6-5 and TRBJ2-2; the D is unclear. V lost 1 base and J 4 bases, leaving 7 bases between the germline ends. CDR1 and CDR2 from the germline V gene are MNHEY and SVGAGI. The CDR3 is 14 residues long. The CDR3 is CASSYFQSTGELFF. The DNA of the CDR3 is TGTGCCAGCAGTTACTTCCAGAGCACCGGGGAGCTGTTTTTT.

CDR3 sequence reads: CASTASSYNSPLHF. Here the CDR3 DNA reads TGTGCCAGCACGGCGAGCTCCTATAATTCACCCCTCCACTTT. V is TRBV12-3 or TRBV12-4 and J is TRBJ1-6; no firm D call. V was pared by 7 bases and J by 0 bases, with 7 bases between. The CDR3 length is 14 residues.

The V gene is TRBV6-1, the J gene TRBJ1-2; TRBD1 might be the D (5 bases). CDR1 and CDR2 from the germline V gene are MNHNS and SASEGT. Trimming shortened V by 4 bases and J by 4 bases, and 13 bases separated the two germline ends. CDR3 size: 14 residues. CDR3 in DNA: TGTGCCAGCAGTGGCTCGGGGAGGGGCTATGGCTACACCTTC. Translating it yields CASSGSGRGYGYTF.

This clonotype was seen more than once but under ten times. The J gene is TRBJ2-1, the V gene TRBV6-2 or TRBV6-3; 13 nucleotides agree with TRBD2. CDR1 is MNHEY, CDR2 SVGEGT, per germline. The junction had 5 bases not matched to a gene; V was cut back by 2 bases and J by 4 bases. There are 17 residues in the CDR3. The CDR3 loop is CASSYTSGGASYNEQFF. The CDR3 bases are TGTGCCAGCAGTTACACTAGCGGGGGGGCAAGTTACAATGAGCAGTTCTTC.

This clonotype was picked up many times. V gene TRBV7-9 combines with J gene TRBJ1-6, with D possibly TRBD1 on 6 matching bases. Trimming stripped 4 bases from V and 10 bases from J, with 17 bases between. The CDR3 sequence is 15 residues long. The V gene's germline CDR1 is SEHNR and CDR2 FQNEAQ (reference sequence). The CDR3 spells CASSSTQGRGSPLHF. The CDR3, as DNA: TGTGCCAGCAGCTCCACACAGGGAAGGGGATCACCCCTCCACTTT. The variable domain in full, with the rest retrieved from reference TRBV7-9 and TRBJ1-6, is DTGVSQNPRHKITKRGQNVTFRCDPISEHNRLYWYRQTLGQGPEFLTYFQNEAQLEKSRLLSDRFSAERPKGSFSTLEIQRTEQGDSAMYLCASSSTQGRGSPLHFGNGTRLTVT.

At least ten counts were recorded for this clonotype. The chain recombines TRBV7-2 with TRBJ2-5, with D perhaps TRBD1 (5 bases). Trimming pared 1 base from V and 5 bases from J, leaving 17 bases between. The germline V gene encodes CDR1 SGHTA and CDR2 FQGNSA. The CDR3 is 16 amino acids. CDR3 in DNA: TGTGCCAGCAGCTTAGTCGGTGGGGCAAACGGGGAGACCCAGTACTTC. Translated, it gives CASSLVGGANGETQYF.

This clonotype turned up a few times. The CDR3 region has the DNA TGTGCCAGCAGTCCTGAGCGGGCAGGGGCGTTCATGAACACTGAAGCTTTCTTT. It translates to CASSPERAGAFMNTEAFF. The genes are TRBV4-2 and TRBJ1-1, with D possibly TRBD1 on 6 matching bases. Trimming removed 6 bases at V and 0 bases at J, with 23 bases between. This CDR3 has 18 amino acids. Germline V gives CDR1 LGHNA, CDR2 YNFKEQ.

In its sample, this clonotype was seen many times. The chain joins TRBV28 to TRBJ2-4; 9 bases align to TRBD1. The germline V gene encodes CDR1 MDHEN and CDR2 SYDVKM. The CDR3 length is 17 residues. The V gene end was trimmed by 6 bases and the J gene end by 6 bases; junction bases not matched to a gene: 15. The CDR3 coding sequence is TGTGCCAGCAGAGTTTTGGGCGGTGGACAGGGGACAAACATTCAGTACTTC. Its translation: CASRVLGGGQGTNIQYF. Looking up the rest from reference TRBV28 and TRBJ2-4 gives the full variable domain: DVKVTQSSRYLVKRTGEKVFLECVQDMDHENMFWYRQDPGLGLRLIYFSYDVKMKEKGDIPEGYSVSREKKERFSLILESASTNQTSMYLCASRVLGGGQGTNIQYFGAGTRLSVL.

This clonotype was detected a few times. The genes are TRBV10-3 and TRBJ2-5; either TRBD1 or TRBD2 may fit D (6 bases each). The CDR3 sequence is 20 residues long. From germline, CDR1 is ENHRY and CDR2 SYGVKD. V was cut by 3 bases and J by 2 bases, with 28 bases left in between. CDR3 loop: CAISEMGQGPKVGGQETQYF. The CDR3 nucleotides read TGTGCCATCAGTGAAATGGGACAAGGGCCGAAGGTGGGGGGACAAGAGACCCAGTACTTC.

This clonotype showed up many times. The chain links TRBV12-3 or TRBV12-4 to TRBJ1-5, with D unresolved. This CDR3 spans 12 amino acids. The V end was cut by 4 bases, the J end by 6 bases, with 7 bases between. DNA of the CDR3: TGTGCCAGCAGTTCCCGGGGTCAGCCCCAGCATTTT. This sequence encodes CASSSRGQPQHF.

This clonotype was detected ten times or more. Here the CDR3 DNA reads TGTGCCAGCAGCTTAGATTTACGGCCAGAGCGACAAGAGACCCAGTACTTC. Its translation is CASSLDLRPERQETQYF. V and J are TRBV11-1 and TRBJ2-5; D remains ambiguous. V lost 1 base and J lost 2, with 17 bases in between. Germline V gene sequence: CDR1 SGHAT, CDR2 FQDESV (reference sequence). This CDR3 is built from 17 residues.

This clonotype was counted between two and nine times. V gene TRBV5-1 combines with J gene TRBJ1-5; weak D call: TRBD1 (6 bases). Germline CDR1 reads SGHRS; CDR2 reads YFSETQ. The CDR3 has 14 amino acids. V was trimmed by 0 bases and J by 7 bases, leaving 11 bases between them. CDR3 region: CASSLGGAGQPQHF. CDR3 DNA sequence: TGCGCCAGCAGCTTGGGGGGGGCCGGGCAGCCCCAGCATTTT. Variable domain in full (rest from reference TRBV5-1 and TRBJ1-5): KAGVTQTPRYLIKTRGQQVTLSCSPISGHRSVSWYQQTPGQGLQFLFEYFSETQRNKGNFPGRFSGRQFSNSRSEMNVSTLELGDSALYLCASSLGGAGQPQHFGDGTRLSIL.

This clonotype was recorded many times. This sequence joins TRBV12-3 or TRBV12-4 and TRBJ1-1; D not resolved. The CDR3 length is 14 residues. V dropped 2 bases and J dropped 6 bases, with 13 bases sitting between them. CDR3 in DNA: TGTGCCAGCAGTTTATCAGGATGGAGCGCTGAAGCTTTCTTT. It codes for CASSLSGWSAEAFF.

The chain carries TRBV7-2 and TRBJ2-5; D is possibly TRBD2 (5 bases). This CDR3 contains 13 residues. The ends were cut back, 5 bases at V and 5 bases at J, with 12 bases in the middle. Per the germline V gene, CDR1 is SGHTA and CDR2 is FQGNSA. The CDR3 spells CASSLGRDETQYF. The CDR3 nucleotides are TGTGCCAGCAGCCTAGGACGGGATGAGACCCAGTACTTC.